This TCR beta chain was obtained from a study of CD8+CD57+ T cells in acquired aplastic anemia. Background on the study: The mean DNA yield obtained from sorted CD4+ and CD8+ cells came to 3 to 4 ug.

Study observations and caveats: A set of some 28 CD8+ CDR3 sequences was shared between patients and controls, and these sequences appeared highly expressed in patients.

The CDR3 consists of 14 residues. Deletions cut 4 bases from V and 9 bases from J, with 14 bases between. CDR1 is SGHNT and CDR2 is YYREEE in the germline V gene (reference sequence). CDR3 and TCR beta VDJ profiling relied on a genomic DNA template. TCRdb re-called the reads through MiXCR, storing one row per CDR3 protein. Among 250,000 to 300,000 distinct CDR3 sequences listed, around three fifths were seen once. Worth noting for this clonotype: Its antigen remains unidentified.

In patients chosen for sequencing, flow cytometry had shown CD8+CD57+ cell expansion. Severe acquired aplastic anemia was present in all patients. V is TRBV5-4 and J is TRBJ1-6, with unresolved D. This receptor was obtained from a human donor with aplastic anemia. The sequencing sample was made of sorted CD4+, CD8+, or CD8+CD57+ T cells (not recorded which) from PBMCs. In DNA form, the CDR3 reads TGTGCCAGCAGCCCCAGGACTAGCGGTTCACCCCTCCACTTT. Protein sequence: CASSPRTSGSPLHF. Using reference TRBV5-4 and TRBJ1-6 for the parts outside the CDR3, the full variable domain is ETGVTQSPTHLIKTRGQQVTLRCSSQSGHNTVSWYQQALGQGPQFIFQYYREEENGRGNFPPRFSGLQFPNYSSELNVNALELDDSALYLCASSPRTSGSPLHFGNGTRLTVT.